This T cell receptor (beta chain) was profiled in a study of cytotoxic CD8 clonotypes in ibrutinib-treated CLL. Investigators sought sequencing depths of between 1 in 200,000 and 1 in 1 million T cells. TCRdb's copy holds only in-frame clones and misses some; the assay was immunoSEQ multiplex PCR. The data show about 29,000 clones, approximately 85% seen once. Germline loops: CDR1 LNHDA, CDR2 SQIVND (reference sequence). The trim removed 3 bases at V and 6 bases at J, leaving 6 bases unmatched. This CDR3 spans 16 amino acids. The chain recombines TRBV19 with TRBJ2-2; 11 bases map to TRBD2. The origin of this receptor is a human donor with chronic lymphocytic leukemia. The starting material was PBMCs, obtained after 24 months of ibrutinib treatment. The CDR3 DNA follows: TGTGCCAGTAGTATCGGGACTAGCGGCGTCCCCGGGGAGCTGTTTTTT. This gives the protein CASSIGTSGVPGELFF.